This T cell receptor (beta chain) is from a study of cytotoxic CD8 clonotypes in ibrutinib-treated CLL. Study details: Within the patient group, about a dozen were relapsed/refractory and some 16 treatment-naive, and about 18 were IGHV unmutated.

Clones were sequenced by immunoSEQ multiplex PCR, and TCRdb holds only the in-frame ones, with some missing. Here the sample spans about 68,000 clones, about 63% being singletons. Study observations and caveats: The study found baseline clonality above age-matched healthy donors, tracking circulating CD8+ T-cell counts.

As regards this clone: No antigen is known for it.

The V gene lost 3 bases and the J gene lost 0 bases, with 9 bases spanning the gap. The CDR3 runs 13 residues. CDR1 and CDR2 from the germline V gene are GTSNPN and SVGIG (reference sequence). V and J are TRBV30 and TRBJ2-7; D gene uncertain. The sample here was PBMCs, taken after 12 months of ibrutinib treatment. The sequence came from a human donor with chronic lymphocytic leukemia. The chain's CDR3 is CAWRSGVSYEQYF. The CDR3 DNA reads TGTGCCTGGAGGTCAGGTGTCTCCTACGAGCAGTACTTC. The whole variable domain, filled in from reference TRBV30 and TRBJ2-7, reads SQTIHQWPATLVQPVGSPLSLECTVEGTSNPNLYWYRQAAGRGLQLLFYSVGIGQISSEVPQNLSASRPQDRQFILSSKKLLLSDSGFYLCAWRSGVSYEQYFGPGTRLTVT.